This TCR beta chain was sequenced for a study of beta chain features in type 1 diabetes. Turning to the study itself: Cells sorted and examined across all samples totaled more than 95,000,000.

Each sorted population was over 98% pure. General study results and limits: The study found fewer insertions and more deletions at VDJ junctions in type 1 diabetes patients.

Comments on this clone: Its specificity is unknown.

Trimming took 6 bases from V and 1 from J; bases not matched to a gene: 5. This CDR3 spans 15 amino acids. Germline V CDR1 and CDR2: SNHLY, FYNNEI. Isolated RNA was reverse transcribed in full, so expressed TCRB transcripts were sequenced. Assay used: immunoSEQ multiplex PCR; TCRdb lists only in-frame clones, some missing. This sample has about 620,000 clones, with 15% to 19% found just once. Sequencing input: naive CD4+ T cells from blood. The TCR comes from a man younger than 35 in good health. The chain couples TRBV2 to TRBJ2-5; 10 bases fit TRBD1. In DNA form, the CDR3 reads TGTGCCAGCAGCCGGGACAGGGGATTCCAAGAGACCCAGTACTTC. Translated: CASSRDRGFQETQYF.